The count of the clone carrying this T cell receptor (beta chain) is one. The conserved phenylalanine or tryptophan normally closing the CDR3 is absent here, so this likely arose from a read error. The source of the sample is a study of tumor-infiltrating lymphocytes in primary liver carcinoma. Germline DNA was also extracted, with blood RNA taken from unsorted whole blood. cDNA specific to TCR beta was made from 500 to 650 ng of total RNA, with a constant-region primer employed for priming. Slightly modified ARM-PCR with three nested multiplex PCR rounds yielded TCR beta libraries. TRBV1-TRBV30 forward primers paired with a C-beta reverse primer drove the first two PCR rounds, about 9 cycles each. TCRdb independently ran MiXCR on the multiplex PCR reads; one entry per CDR3 protein. The table includes about 300,000 distinct CDR3 sequences, 55% to 65% detected once. Germline V gene data show CDR1 as SGHVS and CDR2 as FQNEAQ. This CDR3 region has 16 residues. V was trimmed by 2 bases and J by 4 bases, leaving 17 bases between them.

The chain recombines TRBV7-8 with TRBJ1-1; a possible D gene is TRBD1 (5 bases). Sequenced material: peripheral blood. The clonotype comes from a man between 40 and 49 years old with primary liver carcinoma and hepatitis B virus infection. The CDR3, as DNA: TGTGCCAGCAGCTTACGGACCAGAACAAGGGGCACTGAAGCTTTCTCT. It is translated as CASSLRTRTRGTEAFS.